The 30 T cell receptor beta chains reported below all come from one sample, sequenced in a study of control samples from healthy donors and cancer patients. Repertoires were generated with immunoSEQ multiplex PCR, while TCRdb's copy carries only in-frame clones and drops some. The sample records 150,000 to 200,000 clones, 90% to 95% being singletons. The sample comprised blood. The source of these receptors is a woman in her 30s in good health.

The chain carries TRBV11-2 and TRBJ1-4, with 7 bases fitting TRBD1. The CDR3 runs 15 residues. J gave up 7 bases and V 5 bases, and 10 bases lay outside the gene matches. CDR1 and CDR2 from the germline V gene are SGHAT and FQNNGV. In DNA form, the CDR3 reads TGTGCCAGCAGCCCTCCAGGGGGGGATGGTGAAAAACTGTTTTTT. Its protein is CASSPPGGDGEKLFF.

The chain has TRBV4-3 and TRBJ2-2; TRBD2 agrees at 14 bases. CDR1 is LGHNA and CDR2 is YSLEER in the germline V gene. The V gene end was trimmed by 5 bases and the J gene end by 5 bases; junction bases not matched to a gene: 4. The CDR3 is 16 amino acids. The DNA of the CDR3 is TGCGCCAGCAGCGGACGACTAGCGGGAGGGACCGGGGAGCTGTTTTTT. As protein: CASSGRLAGGTGELFF.

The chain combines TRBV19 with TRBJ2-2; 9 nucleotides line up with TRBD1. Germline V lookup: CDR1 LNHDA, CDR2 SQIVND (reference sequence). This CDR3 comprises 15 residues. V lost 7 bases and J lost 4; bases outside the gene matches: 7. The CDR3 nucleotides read TGTGCCAGTAACCGACAGGGGGTCGGCACCGGGGAGCTGTTTTTT. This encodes CASNRQGVGTGELFF.

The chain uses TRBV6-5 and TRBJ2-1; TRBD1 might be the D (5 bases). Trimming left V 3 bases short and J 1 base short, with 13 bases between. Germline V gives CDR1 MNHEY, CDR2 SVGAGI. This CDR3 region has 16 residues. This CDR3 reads CASSYRGRRSYNEQFF. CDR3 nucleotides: TGTGCCAGCAGTTATAGGGGCCGTCGGTCCTACAATGAGCAGTTCTTC.

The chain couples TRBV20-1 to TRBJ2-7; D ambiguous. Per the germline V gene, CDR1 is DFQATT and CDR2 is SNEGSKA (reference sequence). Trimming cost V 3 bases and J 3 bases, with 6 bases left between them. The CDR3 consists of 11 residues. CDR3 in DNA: TGCAGTGCTAGTGTGGTCTACGAGCAGTACTTC. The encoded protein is CSASVVYEQYF.

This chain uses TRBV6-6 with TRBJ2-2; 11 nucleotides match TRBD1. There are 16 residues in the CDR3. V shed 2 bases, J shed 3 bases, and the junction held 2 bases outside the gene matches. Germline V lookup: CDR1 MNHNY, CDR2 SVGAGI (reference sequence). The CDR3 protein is CASSYGGQGDTGELFF. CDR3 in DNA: TGTGCCAGCAGTTACGGGGGACAGGGGGACACCGGGGAGCTGTTTTTT.

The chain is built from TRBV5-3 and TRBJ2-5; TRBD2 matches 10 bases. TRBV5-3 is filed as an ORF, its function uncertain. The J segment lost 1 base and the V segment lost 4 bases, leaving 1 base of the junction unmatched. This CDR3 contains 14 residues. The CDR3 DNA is TGTGCCAGAAGCAGGACTAGCGGCCAAGAGACCCAGTACTTC. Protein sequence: CARSRTSGQETQYF.

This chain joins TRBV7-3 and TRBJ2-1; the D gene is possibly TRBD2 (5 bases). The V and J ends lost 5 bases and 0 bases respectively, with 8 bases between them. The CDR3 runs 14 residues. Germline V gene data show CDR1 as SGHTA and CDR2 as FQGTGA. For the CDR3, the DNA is TGTGCCAGCAGCAAGGGAGCCTCCTACAATGAGCAGTTCTTC. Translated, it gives CASSKGASYNEQFF.

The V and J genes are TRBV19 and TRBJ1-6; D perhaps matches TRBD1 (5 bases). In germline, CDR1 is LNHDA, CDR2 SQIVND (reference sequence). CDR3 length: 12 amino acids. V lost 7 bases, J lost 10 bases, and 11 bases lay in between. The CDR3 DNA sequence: TGTGCCAGTACCCCGGGGGGATCACCCCTCCACTTT. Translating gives CASTPGGSPLHF. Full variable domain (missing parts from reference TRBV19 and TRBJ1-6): DGGITQSPKYLFRKEGQNVTLSCEQNLNHDAMYWYRQDPGQGLRLIYYSQIVNDFQKGDIAEGYSVSREKKESFPLTVTSAQKNPTAFYLCASTPGGSPLHFGNGTRLTVT.

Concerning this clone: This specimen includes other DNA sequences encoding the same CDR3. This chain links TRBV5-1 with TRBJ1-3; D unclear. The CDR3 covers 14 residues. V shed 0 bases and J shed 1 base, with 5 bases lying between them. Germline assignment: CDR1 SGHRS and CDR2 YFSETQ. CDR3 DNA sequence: TGCGCCAGCAGCTTGGCGGCATCTGGAAACACCATATATTTT. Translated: CASSLAASGNTIYF.

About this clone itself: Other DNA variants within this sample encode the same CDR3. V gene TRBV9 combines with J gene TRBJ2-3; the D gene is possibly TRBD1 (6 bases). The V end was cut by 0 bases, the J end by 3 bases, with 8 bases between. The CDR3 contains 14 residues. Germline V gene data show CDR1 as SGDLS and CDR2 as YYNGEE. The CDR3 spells CASSVGQGTDTQYF. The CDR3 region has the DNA TGTGCCAGCAGCGTAGGGCAGGGGACAGATACGCAGTATTTT.

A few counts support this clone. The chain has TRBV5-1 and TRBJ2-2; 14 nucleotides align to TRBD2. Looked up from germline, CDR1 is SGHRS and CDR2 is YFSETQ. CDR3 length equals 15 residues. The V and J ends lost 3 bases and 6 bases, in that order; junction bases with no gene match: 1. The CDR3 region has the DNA TGCGCCAGCAGCTGGACTAGCGGGGGGTCCGGGGAGCTGTTTTTT. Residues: CASSWTSGGSGELFF.

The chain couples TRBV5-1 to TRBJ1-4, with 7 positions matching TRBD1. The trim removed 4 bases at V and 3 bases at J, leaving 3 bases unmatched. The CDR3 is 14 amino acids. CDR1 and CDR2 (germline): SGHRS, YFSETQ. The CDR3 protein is CASSVQGANEKLFF. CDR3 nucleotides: TGCGCCAGCAGCGTGCAGGGGGCTAATGAAAAACTGTTTTTT.

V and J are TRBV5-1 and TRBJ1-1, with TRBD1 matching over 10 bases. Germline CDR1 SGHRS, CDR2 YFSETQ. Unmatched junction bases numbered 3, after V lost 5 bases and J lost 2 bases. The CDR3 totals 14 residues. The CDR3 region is CASRRDRGNTEAFF. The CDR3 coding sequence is TGCGCCAGCAGGAGGGACAGGGGAAACACTGAAGCTTTCTTT.

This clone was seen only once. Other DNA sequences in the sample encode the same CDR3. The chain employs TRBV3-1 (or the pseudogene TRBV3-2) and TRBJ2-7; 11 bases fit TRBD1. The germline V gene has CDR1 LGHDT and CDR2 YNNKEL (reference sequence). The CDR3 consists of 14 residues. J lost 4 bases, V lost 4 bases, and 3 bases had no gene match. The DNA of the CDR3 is TGTGCCAGCAGCCCGGGACAGGGGGTGTACGAGCAGTACTTC. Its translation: CASSPGQGVYEQYF.

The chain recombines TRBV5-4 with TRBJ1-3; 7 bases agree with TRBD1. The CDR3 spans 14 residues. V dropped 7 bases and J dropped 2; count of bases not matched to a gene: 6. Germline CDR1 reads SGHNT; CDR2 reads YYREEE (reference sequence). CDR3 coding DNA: TGTGCCAGCCACGACAGGGTAACTGGAAACACCATATATTTT. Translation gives CASHDRVTGNTIYF.

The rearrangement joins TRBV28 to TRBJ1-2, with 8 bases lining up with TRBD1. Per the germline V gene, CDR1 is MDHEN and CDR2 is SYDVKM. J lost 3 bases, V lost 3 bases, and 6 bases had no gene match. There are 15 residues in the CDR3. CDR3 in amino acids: CASSFGAGGDYGYTF. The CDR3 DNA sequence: TGTGCCAGCAGTTTCGGGGCAGGGGGCGACTATGGCTACACCTTC.

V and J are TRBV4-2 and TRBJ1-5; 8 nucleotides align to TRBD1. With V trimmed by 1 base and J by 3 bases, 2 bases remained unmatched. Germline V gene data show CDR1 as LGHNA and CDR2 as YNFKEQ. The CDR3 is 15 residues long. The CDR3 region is CASSQADRDNQPQHF. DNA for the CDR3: TGTGCCAGCAGCCAAGCGGACAGGGACAATCAGCCCCAGCATTTT.

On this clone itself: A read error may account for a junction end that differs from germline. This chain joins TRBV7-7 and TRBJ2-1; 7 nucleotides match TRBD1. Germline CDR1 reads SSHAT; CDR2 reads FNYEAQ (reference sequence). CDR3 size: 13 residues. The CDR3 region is CASSLGQYNEQFF. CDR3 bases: TGTGCTAGCAGCTTGGGACAGTACAATGAGCAGTTCTTC. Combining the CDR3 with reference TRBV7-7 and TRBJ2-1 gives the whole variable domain GAGVSQSPRYKVTKRGQDVTLRCDPISSHATLYWYQQALGQGPEFLTYFNYEAQPDKSGLPSDRFSAERPEGSISTLTIQRTEQRDSAMYRCASSLGQYNEQFFGPGTRLTVL.

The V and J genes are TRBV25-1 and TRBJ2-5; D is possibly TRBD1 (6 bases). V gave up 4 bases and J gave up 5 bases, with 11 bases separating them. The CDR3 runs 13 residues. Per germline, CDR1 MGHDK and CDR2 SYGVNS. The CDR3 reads CASSVQGLETQYF. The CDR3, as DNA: TGTGCCAGCAGTGTACAGGGTTTGGAGACCCAGTACTTC. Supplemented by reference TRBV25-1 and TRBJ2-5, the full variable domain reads EADIYQTPRYLVIGTGKKITLECSQTMGHDKMYWYQQDPGMELHLIHYSYGVNSTEKGDLSSESTVSRIRTEHFPLTLESARPSHTSQYLCASSVQGLETQYFGPGTRLLVL.

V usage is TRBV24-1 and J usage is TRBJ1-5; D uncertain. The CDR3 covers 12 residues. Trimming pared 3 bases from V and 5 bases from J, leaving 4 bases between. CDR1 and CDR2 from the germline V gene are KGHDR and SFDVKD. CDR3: CATSDPDQPQHF. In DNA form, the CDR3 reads TGTGCCACCAGTGATCCGGATCAGCCCCAGCATTTT.

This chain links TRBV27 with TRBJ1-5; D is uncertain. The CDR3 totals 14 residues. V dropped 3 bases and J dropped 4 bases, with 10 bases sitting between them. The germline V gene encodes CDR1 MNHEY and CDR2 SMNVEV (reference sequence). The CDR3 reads CASSFGVPNQPQHF. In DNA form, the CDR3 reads TGTGCCAGCAGTTTCGGGGTCCCGAATCAGCCCCAGCATTTT.

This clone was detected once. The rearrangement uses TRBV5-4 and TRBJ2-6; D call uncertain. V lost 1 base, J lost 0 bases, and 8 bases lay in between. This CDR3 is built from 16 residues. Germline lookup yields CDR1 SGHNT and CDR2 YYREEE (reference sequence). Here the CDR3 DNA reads TGTGCCAGCAGCTTGAAAGCGAACTCTGGGGCCAACGTCCTGACTTTC. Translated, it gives CASSLKANSGANVLTF.

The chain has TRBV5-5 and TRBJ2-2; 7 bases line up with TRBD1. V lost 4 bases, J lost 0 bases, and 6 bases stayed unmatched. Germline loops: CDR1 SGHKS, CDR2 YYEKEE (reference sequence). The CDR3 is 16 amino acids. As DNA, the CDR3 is TGTGCCAGCAGCCTACGACAGGGTCCGAACACCGGGGAGCTGTTTTTT. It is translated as CASSLRQGPNTGELFF.

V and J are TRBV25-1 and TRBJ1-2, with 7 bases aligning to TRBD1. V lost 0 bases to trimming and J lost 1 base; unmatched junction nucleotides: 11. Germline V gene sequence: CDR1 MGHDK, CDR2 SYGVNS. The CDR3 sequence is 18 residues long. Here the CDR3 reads CASSEYSGTVSDNYGYTF. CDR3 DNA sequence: TGTGCCAGCAGTGAATATTCCGGGACAGTCTCCGATAACTATGGCTACACCTTC.

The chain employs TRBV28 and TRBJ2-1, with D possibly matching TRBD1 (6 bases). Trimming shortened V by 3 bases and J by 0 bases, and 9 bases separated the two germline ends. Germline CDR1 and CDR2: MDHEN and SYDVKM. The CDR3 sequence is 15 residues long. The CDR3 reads CASSLGTLSYNEQFF. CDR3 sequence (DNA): TGTGCCAGCAGTTTGGGGACACTCTCCTACAATGAGCAGTTCTTC.

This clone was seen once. In DNA, the CDR3 is TGTGCCAGCAGCGTAGCGGGAATATCCTACGAGCAGTACTTC. Translated: CASSVAGISYEQYF. The chain recombines TRBV9 with TRBJ2-7, with D perhaps matching TRBD2 (5 bases). The CDR3 consists of 14 residues. V was pared by 0 bases and J by 1 base, with 8 bases between. Germline CDR1 and CDR2: SGDLS and YYNGEE.

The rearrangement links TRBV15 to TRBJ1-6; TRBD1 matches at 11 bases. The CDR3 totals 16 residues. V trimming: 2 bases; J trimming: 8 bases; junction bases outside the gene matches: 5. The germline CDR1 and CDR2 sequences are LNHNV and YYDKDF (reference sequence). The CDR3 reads CATSRWTGGVDSPLHF. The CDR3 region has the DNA TGTGCCACCAGCAGATGGACAGGGGGCGTCGATTCACCCCTCCACTTT.

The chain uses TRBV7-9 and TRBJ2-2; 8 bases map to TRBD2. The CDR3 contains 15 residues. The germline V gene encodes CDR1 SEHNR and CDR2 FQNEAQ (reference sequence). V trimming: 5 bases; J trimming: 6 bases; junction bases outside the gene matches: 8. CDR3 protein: CASSPGLDRSGELFF. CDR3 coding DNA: TGTGCCAGCAGCCCGGGACTAGATAGATCCGGGGAGCTGTTTTTT.

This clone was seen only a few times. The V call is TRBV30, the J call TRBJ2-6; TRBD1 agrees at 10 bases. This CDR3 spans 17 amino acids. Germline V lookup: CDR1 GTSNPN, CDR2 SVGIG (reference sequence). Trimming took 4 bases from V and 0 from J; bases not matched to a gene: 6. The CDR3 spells CAWTRDRGFSGANVLTF. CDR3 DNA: TGTGCCTGGACCCGGGACAGGGGCTTCTCTGGGGCCAACGTCCTGACTTTC.